This record concerns one T cell receptor (beta chain) sequence. Antigen unknown. The data derive from a study of CXCR3-negative and CXCR3-positive naive CD8 T cells. Findings and limits, study-wide: Higher TRB CDR3 hydrophobicity marked CXCR3-positive naive cells relative to CXCR3-negative naive cells.

The authors made the TRB cDNA libraries by 5' RACE using UMI labels. Each CDR3 protein gets one entry in TCRdb, which reprocessed the 5' RACE reads and gives no DNA. This repertoire comprises under 150,000 distinct CDR3 sequences; its ten largest clones make up about 0.37%. The CDR3 covers 14 residues. The germline gives CDR1 SGHRS, CDR2 YFSETQ. The chain is built from TRBV5-1 and TRBJ1-1. The sample comprised naive CXCR3+ CD8+ T cells from blood. The sample's subset: CD45RO-CCR7+CD27+CD95- naive CD8+ T cells expressing CXCR3 (TNR3+). The sequence was collected from a human donor in good health. Some clones in this sample may be carry-over from other donors' samples. CDR3 residues: CASSLVGGRSEAFF. The whole variable domain, filled in from reference TRBV5-1 and TRBJ1-1, reads KAGVTQTPRYLIKTRGQQVTLSCSPISGHRSVSWYQQTPGQGLQFLFEYFSETQRNKGNFPGRFSGRQFSNSRSEMNVSTLELGDSALYLCASSLVGGRSEAFFGQGTRLTVV.